A selection of T cell receptor beta chains follows, all from one sample in a study of tumor-infiltrating lymphocytes in oesophageal squamous cell carcinoma. In TCRdb, the PCR reads were re-called with MiXCR into one record per CDR3 protein. The table lists 15,000 or so distinct CDR3 sequences, around half of them singletons. The sequenced sample consisted of esophageal tumor tissue. The receptors here all came from a female donor with esophageal squamous cell carcinoma. Both conserved end residues are part of each CDR3. A D gene is named only where the DNA matches it firmly. The size field is filled for only some rows; it gives once, few, many or a size class.

TRBJ2-3 | few | TRBV10-2 | TRBD2 | TGCGCCAGCAGTGATAAGCGGGAGCGCACAGATACGCAGTATTTT | CASSDKRERTDTQYF
TRBJ1-6 | . | TRBV5-5 | TRBD1 | TGTGCCAGCTCAGAGGACAGGCAAAATTCACCCCTCCACTTT | CASSEDRQNSPLHF
TRBJ2-5 | . | TRBV24-1 | . | TGTGCCACCAGTGATCCTGGACGGGGGCAAGAGACCCAGTACTTC | CATSDPGRGQETQYF
TRBJ2-3 | few | TRBV7-4 | TRBD2 | TGTGCCAGCAGCTTTTTGGGAGGGGATACGCAGTATTTT | CASSFLGGDTQYF
TRBJ2-2 | . | TRBV27 | TRBD2 | TGTGCCAGCACTTCCGGGACTAGCGGGAGAGGCACCGGGGAGCTGTTTTTT | CASTSGTSGRGTGELFF
TRBJ2-5 | . | TRBV6-1 | . | TGTGCCAGCAGGGAACGAGGGGTCCAAGAGACCCAGTACTTC | CASRERGVQETQYF
TRBJ2-3 | . | TRBV7-3 | . | TGTGCCAGCAGCCTTATATCGACTACAGATACGCAGTATTTT | CASSLISTTDTQYF
TRBJ2-7 | medium-sized | TRBV7-9 | . | TGTGCCAGCAGCTTAATCGGGGTGAGCTCCTACAATGAGCAGTACTTC | CASSLIGVSSYNEQYF
TRBJ2-1 | medium-sized | TRBV7-9 | . | TGTGCCAGCAGCCACTCGTTTAGTGGTTACAATGAGCAGTTCTTC | CASSHSFSGYNEQFF
TRBJ2-1 | many | TRBV27 | . | TGTGCCAGCAGTATAAAGGGACTTATACGATACAATGAGCAGTTCTTC | CASSIKGLIRYNEQFF
TRBJ2-3 | . | TRBV28 | . | TGTGCCAGCAGTTTATCACGGAAGACAGATACGCAGTATTTT | CASSLSRKTDTQYF
TRBJ2-7 | few | TRBV9 | TRBD2 | TGTGCCAGCAGCCCTAGCGGGAGGGGATACGAGCAGTACTTC | CASSPSGRGYEQYF
TRBJ2-7 | once | TRBV5-6 | . | TGTGCCAGCAGCTTTGACAGGCTACGATCCTACGAGCAGTACTTC | CASSFDRLRSYEQYF
TRBJ1-2 | . | TRBV4-1 | . | TGTGCCAGCAGCCAAGCGGGAGATCCTAAATATGGCTACACCTTC | CASSQAGDPKYGYTF
TRBJ2-1 | few | TRBV11-2 | TRBD2 | TGTGCCAGCAGCGGGACTAGCGGGACAGTCGCCTACAATGAGCAGTTCTTC | CASSGTSGTVAYNEQFF
TRBJ2-7 | . | TRBV7-8 | TRBD1 | TGTGCCAGCAGCACCATAGGACAGGCCGAGCAGTACTTC | CASSTIGQAEQYF
TRBJ2-7 | . | TRBV30 | TRBD2 | TGTGCCTGTACCCCCATTCCTAGCGGATCCTACGAGCAGTACTTC | CACTPIPSGSYEQYF
TRBJ2-5 | . | TRBV7-2 | . | TGTGCCAGCAGCTTAGCGGTGGACCCCGGAGGGGTAGAGACCCAGTACTTC | CASSLAVDPGGVETQYF
TRBJ2-7 | many | TRBV4-1 | . | TGCGCCAGCAGCCAAGCGGCGGACAGACCTACCTACGAGCAGTACTTC | CASSQAADRPTYEQYF
TRBJ2-3 | . | TRBV7-2 | TRBD1 | TGTGCCAGCAGTTATGGACAGGCCCCGGGCACAGATACGCAGTATTTT | CASSYGQAPGTDTQYF
TRBJ2-1 | many | TRBV27 | . | TGTGCCAGCAGTTTATCGACGGGAATGGATTACAATGAGCAGTTCTTC | CASSLSTGMDYNEQFF
TRBJ2-7 | few | TRBV4-2 | . | TGTGCCAGCAGGGATGAGGGAGGAGAATACGAGCAGTACTTC | CASRDEGGEYEQYF
TRBJ2-7 | . | TRBV7-2 | TRBD1 | TGTGCCAGCAGCTTCAGGGGGACAGGGAGTTACGAGCAGTACTTC | CASSFRGTGSYEQYF
TRBJ2-5 | few | TRBV7-2 | TRBD1 | TGTGCCAGCAGCCCGACAGGGGTAGAGACCCAGTACTTC | CASSPTGVETQYF
TRBJ2-1 | . | TRBV7-2 | TRBD2 | TGTGCCAGCAGCTTAGTAGAGGGGAGGGGCTACAATGAGCAGTTCTTC | CASSLVEGRGYNEQFF
TRBJ2-1 | many | TRBV12-3/TRBV12-4 | . | TGTGCCAGCAGTCCCCAAGGCCTCAATGAGCAGTTCTTC | CASSPQGLNEQFF
TRBJ2-3 | . | TRBV7-8 | . | TGTGCCAGCAGGATGTCCCGTGAGCCAACGCAGTATTTT | CASRMSREPTQYF
TRBJ2-5 | . | TRBV6-8 | . | TGTGCCAGCTCTCCTAAGGGGTTCTCCTATAATTCACCCCTCCACTTC | CASSPKGFSYNSPLHF
TRBJ2-3 | . | TRBV6-7 | . | TGTGCCAGCAGTTACTTCTGGACCGATACGCAGTATTTT | CASSYFWTDTQYF
TRBJ2-7 | . | TRBV28 | . | TGTGCCAGCCGGGACTTAAATTCACCCCTCCACTTC | CASRDLNSPLHF
TRBJ2-7 | many | TRBV5-5 | . | TGTGCCAGCAGCTACGGCCAGGGCGGATACTACGAGCAGTACTTC | CASSYGQGGYYEQYF
TRBJ2-7 | . | TRBV27 | . | TGTGCCAGCAGTTTCGTAGGGGTGCGCTACGAGCAGTACTTC | CASSFVGVRYEQYF
TRBJ2-7 | many | TRBV12-3/TRBV12-4 | TRBD1 | TGTGCCAGCAGGGCCGGGACAGGACACGAGCAGTACTTC | CASRAGTGHEQYF
TRBJ2-7 | . | TRBV6-1 | . | TGTGCCAGCACCCCGGGCCTACAGTCCTACGAGCAGTACTTC | CASTPGLQSYEQYF
TRBJ2-3 | many | TRBV28 | TRBD2 | TGTGCCAGCAGTGTGCTAGCGGGAGGTAGAGATACGCAGTATTTT | CASSVLAGGRDTQYF